The 12 T cell receptor beta chains given below trace back to one sample, sequenced in a study of T cells after yellow fever vaccination. Using its own MiXCR run on the 5' RACE reads, TCRdb lists one record per CDR3 protein. The data hold 250,000 to 300,000 distinct CDR3 sequences, with around 5.2% observed a single time. The source material was CD4+ T cells sorted from PBMCs, sampled on the day of the yellow fever booster vaccination. These TCRs come from a man between 18 and 29 years old who received the YFV17D yellow fever vaccine.

V and J are TRBV9 and TRBJ2-5, with 12 bases matching TRBD2. The CDR3 contains 15 residues. The germline CDR1 and CDR2 sequences are SGDLS and YYNGEE. V gave up 4 bases and J gave up 5 bases; unmatched junction bases: 6. CDR3 in DNA: TGTGCCAGCAGCACTTGGACTAGCGGGGTGGAGACCCAGTACTTC. This encodes CASSTWTSGVETQYF.

This clonotype appeared many times. The chain links TRBV20-1 to TRBJ1-1; no firm D call. The CDR3 covers 15 residues. Per the germline V gene, CDR1 is DFQATT and CDR2 is SNEGSKA (reference sequence). The V and J ends lost 3 bases and 2 bases respectively, with 16 bases between them. CDR3 sequence: CSASLPLRVNTEAFF. CDR3 nucleotide sequence: TGCAGTGCTAGTCTCCCCCTTCGAGTTAACACTGAAGCTTTCTTT.

This clonotype was counted only a few times. The chain carries TRBV29-1 and TRBJ1-5, with TRBD1 as a possible D gene (6 bases). The CDR3 spans 12 residues. The V end lost 4 bases, the J end lost 2 bases, and 6 bases lay between the germline ends. Germline V gives CDR1 SQVTM, CDR2 ANQGSEA. The CDR3 loop is CSVGQGNQPQHF. CDR3 DNA sequence: TGCAGCGTTGGACAGGGCAATCAGCCCCAGCATTTT.

This chain links TRBV7-2 with TRBJ1-5; tentatively, D is TRBD1 (5 bases). The CDR3 has 14 amino acids. Germline CDR1 and CDR2: SGHTA and FQGNSA. The V end was cut by 5 bases, the J end by 4 bases, with 12 bases between. CDR3 residues: CASSPSGGNQPQHF. The CDR3 DNA follows: TGTGCCAGCAGCCCCTCCGGGGGTAATCAGCCCCAGCATTTT. Looking up the rest from reference TRBV7-2 and TRBJ1-5 gives the full variable domain: GAGVSQSPSNKVTEKGKDVELRCDPISGHTALYWYRQSLGQGLEFLIYFQGNSAPDKSGLPSDRFSAERTGGSVSTLTIQRTQQEDSAVYLCASSPSGGNQPQHFGDGTRLSIL.

Ten or more counts support this clonotype. The chain employs TRBV5-1 and TRBJ2-5; D call uncertain. CDR1 and CDR2 from the germline V gene are SGHRS and YFSETQ. This CDR3 is 13 amino acids long. Trimming pared 0 bases from V and 4 bases from J, leaving 7 bases between. The CDR3 DNA sequence: TGCGCCAGCAGCTTGGACCGGACAGAGACCCAGTACTTC. Its translation: CASSLDRTETQYF.

This clonotype was seen more than once but under ten times. The rearrangement joins TRBV12-3 or TRBV12-4 to TRBJ2-1; 7 bases align to TRBD1. This CDR3 contains 15 residues. Trimming took 5 bases from V and 4 from J; bases not matched to a gene: 8. CDR3 coding DNA: TGTGCCAGCAGTAAAAGGGGGCCCGGATACAATGAGCAGTTCTTC. Protein product: CASSKRGPGYNEQFF.

This clonotype was detected ten times or more. The CDR3 DNA sequence: TGTGCCAGCGTAGCGGGGGGGCCGCGGGAGACCCAGTACTTC. This translates into CASVAGGPRETQYF. This sequence joins TRBV7-8 and TRBJ2-5, with 11 bases that match TRBD2. With 8 bases clipped from V and 5 bases from J, the junction kept 7 bases outside the gene matches. The CDR3 extends over 14 amino acids. The germline CDR1 and CDR2 sequences are SGHVS and FQNEAQ.

This clonotype showed up many times. This chain joins TRBV29-1 and TRBJ2-1, with D maybe TRBD2 (6 bases). The length of the CDR3 is 13 residues. V was pared by 4 bases and J by 3 bases, with 10 bases between. Germline V gives CDR1 SQVTM, CDR2 ANQGSEA. The CDR3 loop reads CSVGPDYYNEQFF. The CDR3, as DNA: TGCAGCGTTGGTCCGGACTACTACAATGAGCAGTTCTTC.

This clonotype was seen ten or more times. This chain connects TRBV5-6 to TRBJ1-2, with D possibly TRBD1 on 5 matching bases. The V and J ends lost 0 bases and 4 bases respectively, with 10 bases between them. CDR1 is SGHDT, CDR2 YYEEEE, per germline. The CDR3 consists of 14 residues. CDR3 nucleotides: TGTGCCAGCAGCTTGGTAGGGGTCGGCTATGGCTACACCTTC. Amino acids: CASSLVGVGYGYTF.

This clonotype has more than one count but fewer than ten. The V and J genes are TRBV20-1 and TRBJ1-6, with 9 bases that match TRBD1. CDR3 length equals 15 residues. V lost 3 bases and J lost 7; bases outside the gene matches: 7. CDR1 DFQATT and CDR2 SNEGSKA come from the germline V gene (reference sequence). The CDR3 DNA sequence: TGCAGTGCTAGCGGGACAGGGAACGGGAATTCACCCCTCCACTTT. Residues: CSASGTGNGNSPLHF.

V usage is TRBV18 and J usage is TRBJ1-5, with a weak D call TRBD1 (6 bases). Germline lookup yields CDR1 KGHSH and CDR2 LQKENI. This CDR3 region has 13 residues. The V end was cut by 3 bases, the J end by 8 bases, with 11 bases between. The CDR3 region has the DNA TGTGCCAGCTCACCCCCAGGGGCAGAGCCCCAGCATTTT. Translated, it gives CASSPPGAEPQHF.

The chain carries TRBV19 and TRBJ1-4; 7 bases are shared with TRBD1. Germline V gives CDR1 LNHDA, CDR2 SQIVND (reference sequence). With V trimmed by 4 bases and J by 5 bases, 10 bases remained unmatched. There are 16 residues in the CDR3. In DNA, the CDR3 is TGTGCCAGTAGTACCCCGACAGGGCGGGGGAATGAAAAACTGTTTTTT. It translates to CASSTPTGRGNEKLFF.